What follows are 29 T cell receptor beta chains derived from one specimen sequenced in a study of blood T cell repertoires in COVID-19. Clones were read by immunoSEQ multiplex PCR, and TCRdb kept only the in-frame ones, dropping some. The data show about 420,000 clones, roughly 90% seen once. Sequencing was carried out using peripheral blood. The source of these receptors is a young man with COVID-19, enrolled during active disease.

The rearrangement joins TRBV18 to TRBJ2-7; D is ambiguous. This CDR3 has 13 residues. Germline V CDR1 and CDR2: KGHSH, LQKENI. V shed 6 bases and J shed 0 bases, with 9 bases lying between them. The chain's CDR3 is CASSRVSSYEQYF. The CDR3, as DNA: TGTGCCAGCTCCCGGGTAAGCTCCTACGAGCAGTACTTC.

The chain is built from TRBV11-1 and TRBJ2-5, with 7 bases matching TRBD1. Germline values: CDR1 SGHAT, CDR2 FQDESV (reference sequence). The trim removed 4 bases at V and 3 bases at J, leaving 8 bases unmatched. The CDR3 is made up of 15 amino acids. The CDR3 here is CASSSIGQEKETQYF. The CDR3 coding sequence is TGTGCCAGCAGCTCCATAGGACAGGAGAAAGAGACCCAGTACTTC.

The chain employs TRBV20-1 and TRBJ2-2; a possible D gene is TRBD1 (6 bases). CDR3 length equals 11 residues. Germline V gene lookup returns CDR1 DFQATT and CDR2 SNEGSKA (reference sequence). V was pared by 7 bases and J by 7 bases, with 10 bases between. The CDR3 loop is CSVRGSGELFF. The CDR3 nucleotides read TGCAGTGTCAGGGGAAGCGGGGAGCTGTTTTTT.

The CDR3 loop is CAISESSGGAEEQFF. Here the CDR3 DNA reads TGTGCCATCAGTGAGTCCAGCGGGGGGGCTGAGGAGCAGTTCTTC. The chain joins TRBV10-3 to TRBJ2-1, with 10 bases that match TRBD2. The CDR3 sequence is 15 residues long. The germline V gene encodes CDR1 ENHRY and CDR2 SYGVKD. The trim removed 0 bases at V and 10 bases at J, leaving 6 bases unmatched.

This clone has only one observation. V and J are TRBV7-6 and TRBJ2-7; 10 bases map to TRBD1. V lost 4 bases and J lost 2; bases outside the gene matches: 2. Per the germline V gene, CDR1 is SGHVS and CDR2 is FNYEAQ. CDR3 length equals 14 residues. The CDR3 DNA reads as TGTGCCAGCAGCTCCGGACAGGGGGCCTACGAGCAGTACTTC. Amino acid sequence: CASSSGQGAYEQYF.

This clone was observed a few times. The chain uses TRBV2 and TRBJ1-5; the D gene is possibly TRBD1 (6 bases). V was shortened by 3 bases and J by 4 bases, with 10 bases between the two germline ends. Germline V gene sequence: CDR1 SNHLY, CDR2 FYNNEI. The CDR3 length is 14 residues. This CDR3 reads CASSDRGLNQPQHF. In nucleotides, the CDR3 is TGTGCCAGCAGTGACAGGGGCCTAAATCAGCCCCAGCATTTT.

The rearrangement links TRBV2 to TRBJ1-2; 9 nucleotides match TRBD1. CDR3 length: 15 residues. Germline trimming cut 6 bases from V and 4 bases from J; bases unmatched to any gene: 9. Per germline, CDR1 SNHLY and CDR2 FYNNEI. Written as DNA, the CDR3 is TGTGCCAGCAGACAAACAGGGGGCGTAATCTATGGCTACACCTTC. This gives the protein CASRQTGGVIYGYTF.

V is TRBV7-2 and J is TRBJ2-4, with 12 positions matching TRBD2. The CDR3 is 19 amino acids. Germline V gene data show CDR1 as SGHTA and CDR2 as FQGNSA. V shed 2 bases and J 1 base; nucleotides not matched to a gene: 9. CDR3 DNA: TGTGCCAGCAGCTTAATGGGGCTAGCGGGAGGGTTGGCCAAAAACATTCAGTACTTC. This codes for CASSLMGLAGGLAKNIQYF.

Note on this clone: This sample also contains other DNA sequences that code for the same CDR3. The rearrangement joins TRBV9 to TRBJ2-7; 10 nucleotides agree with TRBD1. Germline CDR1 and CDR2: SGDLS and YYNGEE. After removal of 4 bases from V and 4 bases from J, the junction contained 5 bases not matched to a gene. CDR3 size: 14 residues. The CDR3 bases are TGTGCCAGCAGCCCTCGGACAGGGGGATACGAGCAGTACTTC. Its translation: CASSPRTGGYEQYF. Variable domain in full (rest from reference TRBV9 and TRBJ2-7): DSGVTQTPKHLITATGQRVTLRCSPRSGDLSVYWYQQSLDQGLQFLIQYYNGEERAKGNILERFSAQQFPDLHSELNLSSLELGDSALYFCASSPRTGGYEQYFGPGTRLTVT.

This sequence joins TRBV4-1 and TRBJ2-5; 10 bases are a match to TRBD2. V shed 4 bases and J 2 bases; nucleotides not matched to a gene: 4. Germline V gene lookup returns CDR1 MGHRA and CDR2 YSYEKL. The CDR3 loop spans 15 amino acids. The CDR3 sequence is CASSLSGGPQETQYF. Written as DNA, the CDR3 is TGCGCCAGCAGCCTTAGCGGGGGGCCTCAAGAGACCCAGTACTTC.

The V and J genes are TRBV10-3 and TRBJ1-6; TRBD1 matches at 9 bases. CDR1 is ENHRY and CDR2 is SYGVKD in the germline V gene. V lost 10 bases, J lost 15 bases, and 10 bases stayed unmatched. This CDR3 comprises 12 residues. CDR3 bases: TGTGCCACCACCGGGACAGGGTATCACCTCCACTTT. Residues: CATTGTGYHLHF.

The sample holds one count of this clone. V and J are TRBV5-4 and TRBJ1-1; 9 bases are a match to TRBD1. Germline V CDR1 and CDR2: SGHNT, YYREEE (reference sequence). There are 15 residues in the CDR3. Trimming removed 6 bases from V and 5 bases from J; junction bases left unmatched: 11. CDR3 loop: CASNTGGESRTEAFF. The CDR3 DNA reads TGTGCCAGCAACACAGGGGGCGAATCGAGGACTGAAGCTTTCTTT.

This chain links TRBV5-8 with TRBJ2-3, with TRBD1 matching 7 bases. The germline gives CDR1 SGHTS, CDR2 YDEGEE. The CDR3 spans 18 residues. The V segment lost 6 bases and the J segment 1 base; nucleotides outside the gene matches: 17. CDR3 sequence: CASIEGAVWVTGTDTQYF. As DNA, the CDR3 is TGTGCCAGCATTGAGGGGGCGGTCTGGGTCACGGGCACAGATACGCAGTATTTT.

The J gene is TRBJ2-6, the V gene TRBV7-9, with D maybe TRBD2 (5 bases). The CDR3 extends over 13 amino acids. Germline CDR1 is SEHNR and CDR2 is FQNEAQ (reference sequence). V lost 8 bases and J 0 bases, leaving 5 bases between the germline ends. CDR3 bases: TGTGCCAGCCGGGGCTCTGGGGCCAACGTCCTGACTTTC. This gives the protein CASRGSGANVLTF.

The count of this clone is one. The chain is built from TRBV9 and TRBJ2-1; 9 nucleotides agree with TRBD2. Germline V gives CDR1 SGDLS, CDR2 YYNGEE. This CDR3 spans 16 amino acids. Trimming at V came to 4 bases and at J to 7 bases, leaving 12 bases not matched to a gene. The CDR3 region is CASSKLGAGGDNEQFF. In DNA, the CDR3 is TGTGCCAGCAGCAAGCTGGGAGCGGGAGGCGATAATGAGCAGTTCTTC.

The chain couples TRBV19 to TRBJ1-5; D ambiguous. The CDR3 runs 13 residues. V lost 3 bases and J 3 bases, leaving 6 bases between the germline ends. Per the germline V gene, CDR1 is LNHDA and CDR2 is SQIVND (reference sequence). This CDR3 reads CASSIPFNQPQHF. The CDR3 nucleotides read TGTGCCAGTAGTATCCCCTTCAATCAGCCCCAGCATTTT.

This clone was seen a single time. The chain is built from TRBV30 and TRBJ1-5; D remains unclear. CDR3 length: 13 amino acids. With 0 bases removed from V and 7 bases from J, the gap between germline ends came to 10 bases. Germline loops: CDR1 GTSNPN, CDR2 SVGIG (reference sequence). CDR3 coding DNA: TGTGCCTGGAGTGTAAAGGGAGGACAGCCCCAGCATTTT. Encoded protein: CAWSVKGGQPQHF. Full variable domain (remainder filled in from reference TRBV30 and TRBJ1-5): SQTIHQWPATLVQPVGSPLSLECTVEGTSNPNLYWYRQAAGRGLQLLFYSVGIGQISSEVPQNLSASRPQDRQFILSSKKLLLSDSGFYLCAWSVKGGQPQHFGDGTRLSIL.

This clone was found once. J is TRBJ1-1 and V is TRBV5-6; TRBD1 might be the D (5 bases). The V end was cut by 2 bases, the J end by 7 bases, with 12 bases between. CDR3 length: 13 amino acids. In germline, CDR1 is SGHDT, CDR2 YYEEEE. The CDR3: CASSFGGIGEAFF. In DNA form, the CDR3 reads TGTGCCAGCAGCTTTGGGGGGATTGGTGAAGCTTTCTTT.

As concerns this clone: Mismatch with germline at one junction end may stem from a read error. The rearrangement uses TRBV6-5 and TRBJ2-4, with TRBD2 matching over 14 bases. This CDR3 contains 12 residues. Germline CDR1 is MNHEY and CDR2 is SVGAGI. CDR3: CASLTSGRARWF. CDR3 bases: TGTGCCAGCCTGACTAGCGGGAGGGCAAGGTGGTTC.

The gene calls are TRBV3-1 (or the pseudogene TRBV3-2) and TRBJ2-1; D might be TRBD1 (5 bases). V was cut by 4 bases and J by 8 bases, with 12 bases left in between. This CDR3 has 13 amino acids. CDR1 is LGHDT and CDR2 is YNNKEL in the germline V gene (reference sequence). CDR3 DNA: TGTGCCAGCAGCCCGACTCCCAGGGATGAGCAGTTCTTC. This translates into CASSPTPRDEQFF.

In DNA, the CDR3 is TGTGCCAGCAGCTTACATGCAGGGCTCGCTGAAGCTTTCTTT. Amino acid sequence: CASSLHAGLAEAFF. The V and J genes are TRBV7-2 and TRBJ1-1; tentatively, D is TRBD1 (5 bases). Germline V CDR1 and CDR2: SGHTA, FQGNSA. Trimming removed 2 bases from V and 6 bases from J, with 13 bases in between. This CDR3 is 14 amino acids long.

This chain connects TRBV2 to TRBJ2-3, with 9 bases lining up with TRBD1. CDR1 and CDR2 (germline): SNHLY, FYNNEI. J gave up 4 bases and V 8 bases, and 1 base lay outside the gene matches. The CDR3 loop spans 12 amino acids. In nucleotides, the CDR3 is TGTGCCAGCCGGACAGGGGCAGATACGCAGTATTTT. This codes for CASRTGADTQYF.

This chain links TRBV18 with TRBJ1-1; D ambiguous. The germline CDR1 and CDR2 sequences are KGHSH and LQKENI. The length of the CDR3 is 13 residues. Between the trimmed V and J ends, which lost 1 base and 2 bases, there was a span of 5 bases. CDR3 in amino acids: CASSPRSNTEAFF. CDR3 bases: TGTGCCAGCTCACCACGTTCAAACACTGAAGCTTTCTTT. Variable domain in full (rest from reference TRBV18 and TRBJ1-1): NAGVMQNPRHLVRRRGQEARLRCSPMKGHSHVYWYRQLPEEGLKFMVYLQKENIIDESGMPKERFSAEFPKEGPSILRIQQVVRGDSAAYFCASSPRSNTEAFFGQGTRLTVV.

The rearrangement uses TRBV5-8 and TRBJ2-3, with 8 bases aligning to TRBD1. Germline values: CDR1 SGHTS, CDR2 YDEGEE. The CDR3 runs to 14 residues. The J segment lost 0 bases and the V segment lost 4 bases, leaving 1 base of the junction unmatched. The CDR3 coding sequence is TGTGCCAGCAGCAACAGGGGGAGCACAGATACGCAGTATTTT. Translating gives CASSNRGSTDTQYF.

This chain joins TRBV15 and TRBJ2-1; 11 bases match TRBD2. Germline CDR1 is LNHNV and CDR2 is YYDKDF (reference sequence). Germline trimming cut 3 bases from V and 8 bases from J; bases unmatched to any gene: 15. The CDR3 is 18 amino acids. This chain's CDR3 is CATSRGSSGSGRAYEQFF. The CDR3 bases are TGTGCCACCAGCAGGGGCAGTAGTGGTAGCGGGAGGGCCTATGAGCAGTTCTTC.

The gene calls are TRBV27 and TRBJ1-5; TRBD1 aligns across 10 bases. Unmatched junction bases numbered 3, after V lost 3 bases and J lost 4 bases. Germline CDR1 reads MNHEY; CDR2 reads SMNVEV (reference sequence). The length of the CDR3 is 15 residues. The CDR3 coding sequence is TGTGCCAGCAGTTTCGGACAGGGGGGTAATCAGCCCCAGCATTTT. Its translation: CASSFGQGGNQPQHF.

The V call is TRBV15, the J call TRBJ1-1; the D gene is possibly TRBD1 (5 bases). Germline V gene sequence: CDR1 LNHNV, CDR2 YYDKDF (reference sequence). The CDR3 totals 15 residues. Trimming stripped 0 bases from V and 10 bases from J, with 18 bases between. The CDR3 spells CATSRDYGGPASAFF. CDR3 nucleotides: TGTGCCACCAGCAGAGATTACGGGGGTCCAGCCTCAGCTTTCTTT. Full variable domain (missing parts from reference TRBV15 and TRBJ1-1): DAMVIQNPRYQVTQFGKPVTLSCSQTLNHNVMYWYQQKSSQAPKLLFHYYDKDFNNEADTPDNFQSRRPNTSFCFLDIRSPGLGDTAMYLCATSRDYGGPASAFFGQGTRLTVV.

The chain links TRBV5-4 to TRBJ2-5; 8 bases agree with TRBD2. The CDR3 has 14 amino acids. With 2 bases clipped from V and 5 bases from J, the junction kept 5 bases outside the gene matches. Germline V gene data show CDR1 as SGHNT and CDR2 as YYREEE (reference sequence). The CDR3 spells CASSFSGDLETQYF. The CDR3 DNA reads TGTGCCAGCAGCTTTAGCGGGGACCTCGAGACCCAGTACTTC.

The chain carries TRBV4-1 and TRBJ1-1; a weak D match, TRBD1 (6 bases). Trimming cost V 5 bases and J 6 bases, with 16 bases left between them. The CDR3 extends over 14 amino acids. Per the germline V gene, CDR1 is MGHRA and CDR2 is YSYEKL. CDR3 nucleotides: TGCGCCAGCAGCGTGACAGGTGGTGGAGCTGAAGCTTTCTTT. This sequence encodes CASSVTGGGAEAFF.